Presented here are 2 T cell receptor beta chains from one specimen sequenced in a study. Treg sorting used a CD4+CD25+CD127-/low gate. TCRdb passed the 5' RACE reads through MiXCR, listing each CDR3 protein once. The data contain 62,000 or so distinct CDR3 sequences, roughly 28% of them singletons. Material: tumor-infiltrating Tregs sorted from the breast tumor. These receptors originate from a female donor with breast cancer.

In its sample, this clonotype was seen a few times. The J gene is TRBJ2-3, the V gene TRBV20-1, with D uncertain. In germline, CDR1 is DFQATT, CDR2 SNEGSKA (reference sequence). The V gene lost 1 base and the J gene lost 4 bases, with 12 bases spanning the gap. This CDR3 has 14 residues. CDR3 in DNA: TGCAGTGCTAGAGGCAGATCCAGCGCAGATACGCAGTATTTT. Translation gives CSARGRSSADTQYF.

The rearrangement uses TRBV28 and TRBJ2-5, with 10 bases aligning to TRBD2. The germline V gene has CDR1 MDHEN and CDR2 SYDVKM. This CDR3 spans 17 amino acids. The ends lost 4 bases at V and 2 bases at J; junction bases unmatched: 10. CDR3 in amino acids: CASSWGRTSGPQETQYF. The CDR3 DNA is TGTGCCAGCAGTTGGGGGCGGACTAGCGGCCCTCAAGAGACCCAGTACTTC.